The 6 T cell receptor beta chains given below trace back to one sample, sequenced in a study of blood T cell repertoires in COVID-19. Method: immunoSEQ multiplex PCR; TCRdb's copy keeps in-frame clones and lacks some. In the table there are under 140,000 clones, 70% to 90% of which are singletons. Sequencing was carried out using peripheral blood. These TCRs come from a human donor in a cohort sampled during active COVID-19.

This chain joins TRBV2 and TRBJ1-4, with 8 positions matching TRBD1. J lost 10 bases, V lost 6 bases, and 13 bases had no gene match. The CDR3 contains 15 residues. Germline V gives CDR1 SNHLY, CDR2 FYNNEI. CDR3 sequence: CASRRDRPKSSKLFF. CDR3 DNA: TGTGCCAGCAGACGGGACAGGCCAAAAAGTTCAAAACTGTTTTTT.

V usage is TRBV24-1 and J usage is TRBJ2-3; D is perhaps TRBD2 (6 bases). The V end was cut by 7 bases, the J end by 0 bases, with 19 bases between. CDR1 and CDR2 from the germline V gene are KGHDR and SFDVKD. This CDR3 spans 17 amino acids. The CDR3: CATSQSGIAESTDTQYF. The CDR3 region has the DNA TGTGCCACCAGCCAATCGGGGATAGCGGAGAGCACAGATACGCAGTATTTT.

This chain joins TRBV6-5 and TRBJ2-2; D call uncertain. Germline CDR1 reads MNHEY; CDR2 reads SVGAGI. V was trimmed by 5 bases and J by 4 bases, leaving 8 bases between them. The CDR3 consists of 13 residues. The CDR3 nucleotides are TGTGCCAGCAGTAGAGAGGTCACCGGGGAGCTGTTTTTT. Its protein is CASSREVTGELFF.

V usage is TRBV24-1 and J usage is TRBJ2-1, with 9 positions matching TRBD1. The germline V gene has CDR1 KGHDR and CDR2 SFDVKD. There are 14 residues in the CDR3. The trim removed 4 bases at V and 8 bases at J, leaving 5 bases unmatched. CDR3 sequence reads: CATSDSRQGDEQFF. DNA of the CDR3: TGTGCCACCAGTGACTCAAGACAGGGGGATGAGCAGTTCTTC.

This clone showed up many times. The chain carries TRBV20-1 and TRBJ1-5, with TRBD1 matching over 7 bases. CDR3 length: 14 amino acids. The V gene end was trimmed by 3 bases and the J gene end by 6 bases; junction bases not matched to a gene: 8. Germline CDR1 is DFQATT and CDR2 is SNEGSKA (reference sequence). CDR3 nucleotides: TGCAGTGCTAGTATGGCGTCAGGGGGTCAGCCCCAGCATTTT. Translation gives CSASMASGGQPQHF.

The rearrangement uses TRBV11-3 and TRBJ2-1; D is undetermined. This CDR3 has 15 residues. From germline, CDR1 is SGHNT and CDR2 YENEEA. V gave up 1 base and J gave up 7 bases, with 14 bases separating them. CDR3 sequence reads: CASSLGAVWVNEQFF. The CDR3 DNA sequence: TGTGCCAGCAGCTTAGGGGCAGTTTGGGTGAATGAGCAGTTCTTC.